The 28 T cell receptor beta chains given below trace back to one sample, sequenced in a study of blood T cell repertoires in COVID-19. Assay used: immunoSEQ multiplex PCR; TCRdb lists only in-frame clones, some missing. The repertoire holds under 300,000 clones, with about 89% as singletons. Input material: peripheral blood. The receptors originated from a man aged 45-65 years with acute or convalescent COVID-19.

The gene calls are TRBV2 and TRBJ2-1, with 7 positions matching TRBD1. Germline V gene data show CDR1 as SNHLY and CDR2 as FYNNEI. CDR3 length equals 17 residues. Losses at the gene ends were 2 bases for V and 1 base for J; bases not matched to a gene: 8. CDR3 region: CASSESRLTGSYNEQFF. In nucleotides, the CDR3 is TGTGCCAGCAGTGAAAGCCGATTGACAGGGTCCTACAATGAGCAGTTCTTC.

The chain uses TRBV7-9 and TRBJ2-2; possible D gene TRBD2, 7 bases. Germline CDR1 is SEHNR and CDR2 is FQNEAQ (reference sequence). The CDR3 runs to 15 residues. Trimming cost V 4 bases and J 5 bases, with 14 bases left between them. CDR3: CASSSWEGGTGELFF. In DNA, the CDR3 is TGTGCCAGCAGCTCCTGGGAGGGGGGAACCGGGGAGCTGTTTTTT.

This clone was recorded only once. The V gene is TRBV18, the J gene TRBJ2-3; TRBD1 matches at 9 bases. This CDR3 has 16 amino acids. CDR1 and CDR2 (germline): KGHSH, LQKENI. V shed 4 bases and J 4 bases; nucleotides not matched to a gene: 9. The CDR3 protein is CASSRLQGAYADTQYF. DNA for the CDR3: TGTGCCAGCTCACGACTACAGGGGGCTTACGCAGATACGCAGTATTTT.

The V and J genes are TRBV2 and TRBJ2-1; TRBD1 aligns across 9 bases. Germline V CDR1 and CDR2: SNHLY, FYNNEI. V shed 5 bases, J shed 10 bases, and the junction held 9 bases outside the gene matches. This CDR3 is 14 amino acids long. The CDR3 nucleotides are TGTGCCAGCAGTTACCGGGACAGGGTATGGGAGCAGTTCTTC. Translation: CASSYRDRVWEQFF.

This chain connects TRBV7-8 to TRBJ2-5; 10 bases are a match to TRBD1. CDR1 SGHVS and CDR2 FQNEAQ come from the germline V gene. The V gene end was trimmed by 1 base and the J gene end by 2 bases; junction bases not matched to a gene: 1. There are 15 residues in the CDR3. In DNA form, the CDR3 reads TGTGCCAGCAGCTTAGAGGGACAGGGGCAAGAGACCCAGTACTTC. Translated, it gives CASSLEGQGQETQYF.

V usage is TRBV10-1 and J usage is TRBJ2-1, with 9 positions matching TRBD2. Per germline, CDR1 WNHNN and CDR2 SYGVQD (reference sequence). The CDR3 has 13 residues. With V trimmed by 4 bases and J by 7 bases, 2 bases remained unmatched. CDR3 nucleotides: TGCGCCAGCAGTGGAGCGGGGGGAAATGAGCAGTTCTTC. Its translation is CASSGAGGNEQFF.

This chain uses TRBV3-1 (or the pseudogene TRBV3-2) with TRBJ2-7; 9 bases are shared with TRBD2. Germline V lookup: CDR1 LGHDT, CDR2 YNNKEL (reference sequence). The V gene end was trimmed by 4 bases and the J gene end by 2 bases; junction bases not matched to a gene: 9. CDR3 size: 16 residues. CDR3 sequence reads: CASSRRLAGATYEQYF. The CDR3 region has the DNA TGTGCCAGCAGCCGCCGATTAGCGGGGGCCACCTACGAGCAGTACTTC.

The CDR3 DNA reads as TGTGCCAGCAGCTTAGGCCCCACACGTGCAACTAATGAAAAACTGTTTTTT. Residues: CASSLGPTRATNEKLFF. V usage is TRBV11-2 and J usage is TRBJ1-4; D unresolved. The germline V gene has CDR1 SGHAT and CDR2 FQNNGV. CDR3 length equals 17 residues. Trimming stripped 1 base from V and 0 bases from J, with 12 bases between.

With regard to this clone: The sample contains more than one DNA sequence encoding this CDR3. The CDR3 loop reads CASSTRQSSYEQYF. The CDR3 nucleotides read TGTGCCAGCAGCACCCGACAGAGCTCCTACGAGCAGTACTTC. The chain employs TRBV7-9 and TRBJ2-7; D may be TRBD1 (5 bases). CDR1 and CDR2 from the germline V gene are SEHNR and FQNEAQ (reference sequence). CDR3 length equals 14 residues. V was shortened by 5 bases and J by 0 bases, with 11 bases between the two germline ends.

The chain combines TRBV5-1 with TRBJ2-7; D is possibly TRBD1 (5 bases). CDR1 is SGHRS and CDR2 is YFSETQ in the germline V gene. V was pared by 0 bases and J by 3 bases, with 13 bases between. The CDR3 has 15 residues. The CDR3 reads CASSLDSQGIYEQYF. Written as DNA, the CDR3 is TGCGCCAGCAGCTTGGATTCCCAGGGTATCTACGAGCAGTACTTC.

The chain carries TRBV14 and TRBJ2-7; possibly TRBD1 for D (6 bases). The germline V and J ends were trimmed by 7 bases and 2 bases, with 12 bases remaining between them. The CDR3 runs to 13 residues. Germline CDR1 is SGHDN and CDR2 is FVKESK. The CDR3 reads CASTRGLTYEQYF. Here the CDR3 DNA reads TGTGCCAGCACGAGGGGGTTGACCTACGAGCAGTACTTC.

V is TRBV19 and J is TRBJ2-7; 10 bases fit TRBD2. Germline CDR1 LNHDA, CDR2 SQIVND (reference sequence). Trimming took 3 bases from V and 2 from J; bases not matched to a gene: 4. This CDR3 contains 15 residues. The CDR3: CASSIRLAGTYEQYF. CDR3 nucleotides: TGTGCCAGTAGTATCCGACTAGCGGGTACCTACGAGCAGTACTTC.

The chain links TRBV4-1 to TRBJ2-3; 7 bases line up with TRBD2. Unmatched junction bases numbered 8, after V lost 2 bases and J lost 3 bases. The germline gives CDR1 MGHRA, CDR2 YSYEKL. The CDR3 extends over 16 amino acids. The CDR3: CASSQPSGAGTDTQYF. DNA for the CDR3: TGCGCCAGCAGCCAACCCAGCGGGGCGGGGACAGATACGCAGTATTTT.

V is TRBV4-1 and J is TRBJ1-3; D gene unclear. The CDR3 runs 15 residues. V was trimmed by 6 bases and J by 0 bases, leaving 12 bases between them. Germline V CDR1 and CDR2: MGHRA, YSYEKL. The DNA of the CDR3 is TGCGCCAGCAGGCCCGTCGGCGGCTCTGGAAACACCATATATTTT. It yields the protein CASRPVGGSGNTIYF.

The chain links TRBV12-3 or TRBV12-4 to TRBJ2-1; tentative D call: TRBD2 (5 bases). The CDR3 spans 13 residues. Between the trimmed V and J ends, which lost 2 bases and 9 bases, there was a span of 11 bases. CDR3 sequence (DNA): TGTGCCAGCAGTTTAAAGGAGAGCGGTGAGCAGTTCTTC. Protein product: CASSLKESGEQFF.

The CDR3 is CASNIRGDRKNTEAFF. Here the CDR3 DNA reads TGTGCCAGCAACATACGAGGGGACAGAAAAAACACTGAAGCTTTCTTT. The V and J genes are TRBV5-8 and TRBJ1-1; 7 bases agree with TRBD1. Germline CDR1 reads SGHTS; CDR2 reads YDEGEE. The CDR3 runs 16 residues. V was clipped by 6 bases and J by 2 bases; unmatched bases: 13.

V is TRBV5-4 and J is TRBJ2-3; D uncertain. Trimming took 4 bases from V and 1 from J, leaving 16 bases between them. This CDR3 is 16 amino acids long. Germline V gene data show CDR1 as SGHNT and CDR2 as YYREEE (reference sequence). The CDR3 here is CASSTGPPSGTDTQYF. DNA of the CDR3: TGTGCCAGCAGCACGGGTCCCCCAAGTGGCACAGATACGCAGTATTTT.

Only a few counts were recorded for this clone. CDR3 in amino acids: CASSVGDISGYTF. In nucleotides, the CDR3 is TGTGCCAGCAGCGTAGGGGACATAAGTGGCTACACCTTC. This sequence joins TRBV9 and TRBJ1-2, with D perhaps matching TRBD1 (6 bases). Germline CDR1 SGDLS, CDR2 YYNGEE. The CDR3 length is 13 residues. The germline V and J ends were trimmed by 0 bases and 7 bases, with 10 bases remaining between them.

Only one count was recorded for this clone. The V call is TRBV9, the J call TRBJ1-2; the D gene is possibly TRBD1 (6 bases). The CDR3 contains 13 residues. With 3 bases removed from V and 5 bases from J, the gap between germline ends came to 11 bases. The germline V gene encodes CDR1 SGDLS and CDR2 YYNGEE. CDR3: CASSAGTTYGYTF. The CDR3 DNA reads as TGTGCCAGCAGCGCCGGGACAACTTATGGCTACACCTTC.

The V and J genes are TRBV11-3 and TRBJ1-1, with D hard to call. Germline CDR1 and CDR2: SGHNT and YENEEA. V was pared by 0 bases and J by 8 bases, with 7 bases between. This CDR3 is 12 amino acids long. The chain's CDR3 is CASSLDPQEAFF. In nucleotides, the CDR3 is TGTGCCAGCAGCTTAGATCCCCAGGAAGCTTTCTTT.

V and J are TRBV25-1 and TRBJ1-1; D is undetermined. With 2 bases removed from V and 0 bases from J, the gap between germline ends came to 7 bases. Germline V lookup: CDR1 MGHDK, CDR2 SYGVNS. This CDR3 has 14 residues. The CDR3 loop reads CASSEGLMNTEAFF. The DNA of the CDR3 is TGTGCCAGCAGTGAAGGCCTGATGAACACTGAAGCTTTCTTT.

Comment on this clone: At the DNA level, this CDR3 is encoded by other sequences in the same sample as well. This chain joins TRBV27 and TRBJ1-2, with 7 bases fitting TRBD1. The germline gives CDR1 MNHEY, CDR2 SMNVEV (reference sequence). The CDR3 totals 13 residues. After removal of 4 bases from V and 4 bases from J, the junction contained 3 bases not matched to a gene. CDR3 region: CASSSTGPYGYTF. The CDR3 DNA follows: TGTGCCAGCAGTTCGACAGGGCCCTATGGCTACACCTTC.

A note on this clone: This CDR3 is also generated by other DNA sequences in the sample. The rearrangement links TRBV12-3 or TRBV12-4 to TRBJ2-5; D is perhaps TRBD1 (6 bases). This CDR3 is 13 amino acids long. The V end lost 0 bases, the J end lost 5 bases, and 7 bases lay between the germline ends. As DNA, the CDR3 is TGTGCCAGCAGTTTAGCAGGGGGTGAGACCCAGTACTTC. Protein: CASSLAGGETQYF.

The J gene is TRBJ1-6, the V gene TRBV19; D is possibly TRBD1 (6 bases). The V end was cut by 5 bases, the J end by 10 bases, with 21 bases between. The CDR3 has 16 amino acids. Germline V lookup: CDR1 LNHDA, CDR2 SQIVND (reference sequence). The CDR3 protein is CASSQPPIQGWSPLHF. DNA of the CDR3: TGTGCCAGTAGTCAACCTCCAATACAGGGATGGTCACCCCTCCACTTT. Using reference TRBV19 and TRBJ1-6 for the parts outside the CDR3, the full variable domain is DGGITQSPKYLFRKEGQNVTLSCEQNLNHDAMYWYRQDPGQGLRLIYYSQIVNDFQKGDIAEGYSVSREKKESFPLTVTSAQKNPTAFYLCASSQPPIQGWSPLHFGNGTRLTVT.

The CDR3 DNA reads as TGTGCCTGGAGTTGGGACAGGGCTTTTGGCACCGGGGAGCTGTTTTTT. Protein product: CAWSWDRAFGTGELFF. The chain recombines TRBV30 with TRBJ2-2; TRBD1 matches at 9 bases. Germline lookup yields CDR1 GTSNPN and CDR2 SVGIG (reference sequence). The CDR3 covers 16 residues. The V and J ends lost 2 bases and 4 bases, in that order; junction bases with no gene match: 8.

V gene TRBV6-5 combines with J gene TRBJ1-1, with 8 bases that match TRBD1. V shed 0 bases, J shed 5 bases, and the junction held 8 bases outside the gene matches. Germline CDR1 is MNHEY and CDR2 is SVGAGI. The CDR3 consists of 16 residues. This CDR3 is CASSYSITGGRTEAFF. As DNA, the CDR3 is TGTGCCAGCAGTTACTCGATAACAGGGGGACGGACTGAAGCTTTCTTT.

The gene calls are TRBV5-1 and TRBJ2-5, with D unresolved. Trimming took off 0 bases at V and 1 base at J, with 13 bases between the two ends. Germline V gene lookup returns CDR1 SGHRS and CDR2 YFSETQ. CDR3 length: 16 residues. As DNA, the CDR3 is TGCGCCAGCAGCTTGGTGTCCCCCAGGATCCAAGAGACCCAGTACTTC. Its protein product is CASSLVSPRIQETQYF.

DNA of the CDR3: TGTGCCAGCAGTTTGGCCCACTATGGCTACACCTTC. The encoded protein is CASSLAHYGYTF. The J gene is TRBJ1-2, the V gene TRBV28; D ambiguous. From germline, CDR1 is MDHEN and CDR2 SYDVKM. The CDR3 loop spans 12 amino acids. The V end lost 3 bases, the J end lost 3 bases, and 5 bases lay between the germline ends.